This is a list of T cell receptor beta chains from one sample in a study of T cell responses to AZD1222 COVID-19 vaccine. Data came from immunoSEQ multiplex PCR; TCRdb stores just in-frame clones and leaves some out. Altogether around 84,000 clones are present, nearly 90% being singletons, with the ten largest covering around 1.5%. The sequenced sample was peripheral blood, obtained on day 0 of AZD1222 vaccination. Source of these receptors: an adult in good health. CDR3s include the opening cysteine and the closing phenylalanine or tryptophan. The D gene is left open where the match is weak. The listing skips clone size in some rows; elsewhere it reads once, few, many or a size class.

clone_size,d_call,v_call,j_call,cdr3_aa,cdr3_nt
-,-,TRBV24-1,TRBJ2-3,CATSDQWIHATDTQYF,TGTGCCACCAGTGACCAGTGGATCCATGCGACAGATACGCAGTATTTT
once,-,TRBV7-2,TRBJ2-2,CASSSPGLEKLFF,TGTGCCAGCAGCTCCCCGGGGTTGGAGAAGCTGTTTTTT
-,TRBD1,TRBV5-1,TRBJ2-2,CASSSGQALAGELFF,TGCGCCAGCAGCTCGGGACAGGCATTGGCCGGGGAGCTGTTTTTT
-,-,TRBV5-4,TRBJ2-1,CASSSFRDKDEQFF,TGTGCCAGCAGTTCTTTTCGGGACAAAGATGAGCAGTTCTTC
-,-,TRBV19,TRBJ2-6,CASSIQGLSTGANVLTF,TGTGCCAGTAGTATACAGGGGTTGAGTACTGGGGCCAACGTCCTGACTTTC
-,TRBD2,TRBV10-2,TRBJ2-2,CASREGRLAGVAGELFF,TGCGCCAGCAGGGAGGGTAGACTAGCGGGAGTGGCCGGGGAGCTGTTTTTT
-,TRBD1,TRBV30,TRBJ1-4,CAWGQGAVEKLFF,TGTGCCTGGGGACAGGGGGCAGTTGAAAAACTGTTTTTT
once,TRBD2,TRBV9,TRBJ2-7,CASSPRLAGAEEQYF,TGTGCCAGCAGCCCTAGGTTAGCGGGAGCGGAGGAGCAGTACTTC
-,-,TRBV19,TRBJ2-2,CASSIDAPGELFF,TGTGCCAGTAGTATAGATGCCCCCGGGGAGCTGTTTTTT
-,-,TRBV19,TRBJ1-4,CASSILGTPNEKLFF,TGTGCCAGTAGTATTCTTGGGACACCGAATGAAAAACTGTTTTTT
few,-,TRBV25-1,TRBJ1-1,CASPKKNYRKAFF,TGTGCCAGCCCGAAAAAAAACTACAGAAAAGCTTTCTTT
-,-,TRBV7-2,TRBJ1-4,CASSYISTGEKLFF,TGTGCCAGCAGTTACATTTCGACGGGTGAAAAACTGTTTTTT
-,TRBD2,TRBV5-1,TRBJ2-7,CASNPGVTSGIEQYF,TGCGCCAGCAATCCCGGAGTGACTAGCGGGATTGAGCAGTACTTC
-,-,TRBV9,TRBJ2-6,CASSVASPGANVLTF,TGTGCCAGCAGCGTAGCCTCACCTGGGGCCAACGTCCTGACTTTC
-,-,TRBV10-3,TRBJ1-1,CAITERADTEAFF,TGTGCCATCACCGAAAGGGCGGACACTGAAGCTTTCTTT
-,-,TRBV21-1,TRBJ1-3,CASSKGEGVRSLSGNTIYF,TGTGCCAGCAGCAAAGGGGAAGGGGTACGGTCTCTCTCTGGAAACACCATATATTTT
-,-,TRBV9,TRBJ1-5,CASSHGSNQPQHF,TGTGCCAGCAGTCACGGGAGCAATCAGCCCCAGCATTTT
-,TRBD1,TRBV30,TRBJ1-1,CAWRARQGGYMNTEAFF,TGTGCCTGGAGAGCCCGACAGGGAGGATATATGAACACTGAAGCTTTCTTT
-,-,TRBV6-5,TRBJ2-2,CASSRMGAGTGELFF,TGTGCCAGCAGCCGTATGGGGGCGGGCACCGGGGAGCTGTTTTTT
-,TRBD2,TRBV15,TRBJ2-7,CATSETSGIYEQYF,TGTGCCACCAGCGAAACTAGCGGAATCTACGAGCAGTACTTC
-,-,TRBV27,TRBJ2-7,CASSLLGGMAYEQYF,TGTGCCAGCAGTTTATTGGGCGGGATGGCCTACGAGCAGTACTTC
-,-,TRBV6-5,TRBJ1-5,CASSWARDSNQPQHF,TGTGCCAGCAGTTGGGCCAGAGATAGCAATCAGCCCCAGCATTTT
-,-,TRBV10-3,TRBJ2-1,CAISQSGNEQFF,TGTGCCATCAGTCAATCGGGCAATGAGCAGTTCTTC
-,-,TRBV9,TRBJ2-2,CASSPQGGAGGELFF,TGTGCCAGCAGCCCCCAGGGGGGCGCGGGCGGGGAGCTGTTTTTT
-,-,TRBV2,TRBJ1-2,CASSEVSNSDYGYTF,TGTGCCAGCAGTGAAGTTTCGAACAGTGACTATGGCTACACCTTC
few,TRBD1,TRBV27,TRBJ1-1,CASRWTGTTEAFF,TGTGCCAGCAGATGGACAGGGACCACTGAAGCTTTCTTT
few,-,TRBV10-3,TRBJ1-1,CAISDRAMNTEAFF,TGTGCCATCAGTGATAGGGCCATGAACACTGAAGCTTTCTTT
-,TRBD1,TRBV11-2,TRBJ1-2,CASSLDGTGVLDYGYTF,TGTGCCAGCAGCTTAGATGGGACAGGGGTTCTTGACTATGGCTACACCTTC
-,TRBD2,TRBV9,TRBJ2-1,CASSALAGVSYNEQFF,TGTGCCAGCAGCGCACTAGCGGGAGTATCCTACAATGAGCAGTTCTTC
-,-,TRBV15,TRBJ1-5,CATRDNRKQSNQPQHF,TGTGCCACCAGAGATAACAGGAAACAAAGCAATCAGCCCCAGCATTTT
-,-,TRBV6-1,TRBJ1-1,CASSEEQGFGAFF,TGTGCCAGCAGTGAAGAACAAGGTTTTGGAGCTTTCTTT
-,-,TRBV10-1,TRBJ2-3,CASSESGVAETDTQYF,TGCGCCAGCAGTGAGTCGGGGGTAGCGGAGACAGATACGCAGTATTTT
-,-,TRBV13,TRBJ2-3,CASSLGLTGRADTQYF,TGTGCCAGCAGCTTAGGCCTGACAGGACGCGCAGATACGCAGTATTTT
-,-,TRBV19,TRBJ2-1,CASSIGGSYNEQFF,TGTGCCAGTAGTATAGGGGGCTCCTACAATGAGCAGTTCTTC
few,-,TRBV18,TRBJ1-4,CASSPGVTALTTNEKLFF,TGTGCCAGCTCACCGGGGGTAACGGCCTTGACAACTAATGAAAAACTGTTTTTT
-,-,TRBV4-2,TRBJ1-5,CASSPTRGGQPQHF,TGTGCCAGCAGCCCGACCAGGGGCGGCCAGCCCCAGCATTTT
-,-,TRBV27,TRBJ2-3,CASSFRQGYGDTQYF,TGTGCCAGCAGTTTCCGGCAGGGCTACGGAGATACGCAGTATTTT
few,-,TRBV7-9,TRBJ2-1,CASSPPGLFGGDEQFF,TGTGCCAGCAGCCCACCGGGACTCTTCGGCGGGGATGAGCAGTTCTTC
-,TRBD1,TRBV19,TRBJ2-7,CASSGTGAVYEQYF,TGTGCCAGTAGTGGGACAGGGGCCGTGTACGAGCAGTACTTC
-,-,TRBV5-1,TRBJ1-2,CASSLAPADYGYTF,TGCGCCAGCAGCTTGGCGCCGGCAGACTATGGCTACACCTTC
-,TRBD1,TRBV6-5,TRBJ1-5,CASNTQGQDQPQHF,TGTGCCAGCAACACACAGGGGCAGGATCAGCCCCAGCATTTT
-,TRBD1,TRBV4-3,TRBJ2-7,CASSQGTVSVYEQYF,TGCGCCAGCAGCCAGGGGACAGTTAGTGTCTACGAGCAGTACTTC